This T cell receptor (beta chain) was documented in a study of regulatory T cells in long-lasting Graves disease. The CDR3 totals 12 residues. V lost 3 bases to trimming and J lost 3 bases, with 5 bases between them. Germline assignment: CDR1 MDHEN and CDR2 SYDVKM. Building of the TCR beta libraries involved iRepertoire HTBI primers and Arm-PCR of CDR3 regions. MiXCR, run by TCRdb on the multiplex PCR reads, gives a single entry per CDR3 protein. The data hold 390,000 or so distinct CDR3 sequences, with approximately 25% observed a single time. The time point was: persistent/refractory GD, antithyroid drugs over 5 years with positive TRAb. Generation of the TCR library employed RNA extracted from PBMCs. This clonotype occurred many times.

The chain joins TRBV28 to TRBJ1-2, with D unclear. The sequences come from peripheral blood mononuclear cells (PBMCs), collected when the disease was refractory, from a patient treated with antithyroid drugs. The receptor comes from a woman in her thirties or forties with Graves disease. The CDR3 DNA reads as TGTGCCAGCAGTTTCGGCTACTATGGCTACACCTTC. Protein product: CASSFGYYGYTF.